This paragraph reports one T cell receptor (beta chain). Its specificity is unknown. These data belong to a study of shared clonotypes between healthy human individuals. It was across several immunoSEQ plates that each subset's genomic DNA was evenly split. Assay: immunoSEQ multiplex PCR; the TCRdb copy retains only in-frame clones and omits some. The sample shows about 460,000 clones, roughly three quarters of them seen only once. The V end lost 7 bases, the J end lost 4 bases, and 13 bases lay between the germline ends. The CDR3 has 13 amino acids. Germline V CDR1 and CDR2: SNHLY, FYNNEI. Each unsorted sample relied on about 90 million PBMCs as its source of genomic DNA. Study conclusions and caveats: Clonotype sharing among donors, it was expected, would be affected by sequencing depth.

V is TRBV2 and J is TRBJ1-1; D might be TRBD1 (6 bases). This receptor was obtained from a woman between 40 and 55 years old in good health. Some clones in this sample may be carry-over from other donors' samples. Specimen: PBMCs. CDR3 residues: CASNRGEVTEAFF. CDR3 in DNA: TGTGCCAGCAATAGGGGGGAGGTCACTGAAGCTTTCTTT.